These 24 T cell receptor beta chains were sequenced from one sample in a study of blood T cell repertoires in COVID-19. The method was immunoSEQ multiplex PCR; TCRdb's version includes in-frame clones alone and lacks a portion of them. The sample yields roughly 97,000 clones, 90% to 95% seen once. The material sequenced was peripheral blood. The receptors originated from a human donor in a cohort sampled during active COVID-19.

V gene TRBV19 combines with J gene TRBJ2-7; unclear D gene. This CDR3 has 15 residues. The germline gives CDR1 LNHDA, CDR2 SQIVND (reference sequence). Trimming shortened V by 5 bases and J by 0 bases, and 14 bases separated the two germline ends. The chain's CDR3 is CASSAAPFSSYEQYF. For the CDR3, the DNA is TGTGCCAGTAGTGCCGCGCCCTTTAGCTCCTACGAGCAGTACTTC.

This clone was seen a single time. The chain couples TRBV28 to TRBJ1-5; tentatively, D is TRBD1 (6 bases). Germline lookup yields CDR1 MDHEN and CDR2 SYDVKM. V lost 3 bases and J 6 bases, leaving 12 bases between the germline ends. This CDR3 contains 14 residues. Here the CDR3 reads CASSLEGGVQPQHF. The CDR3 coding sequence is TGTGCCAGCAGTTTGGAAGGGGGTGTTCAGCCCCAGCATTTT.

DNA of the CDR3: TGCAGCGTTGAAGGGAGTGCATACAATGAGCAGTTCTTC. It yields the protein CSVEGSAYNEQFF. The rearrangement joins TRBV29-1 to TRBJ2-1; D not certain. V lost 1 base and J 4 bases, leaving 8 bases between the germline ends. The CDR3 sequence is 13 residues long. Germline values: CDR1 SQVTM, CDR2 ANQGSEA.

The chain's CDR3 is CASSMGQGFNQPQHF. Written as DNA, the CDR3 is TGTGCCAGCAGCATGGGACAGGGGTTCAATCAGCCCCAGCATTTT. This chain links TRBV5-6 with TRBJ1-5; 10 nucleotides agree with TRBD1. This CDR3 contains 15 residues. The J segment lost 3 bases and the V segment lost 4 bases, leaving 4 bases of the junction unmatched. Germline V CDR1 and CDR2: SGHDT, YYEEEE. Full variable domain (remainder filled in from reference TRBV5-6 and TRBJ1-5): DAGVTQSPTHLIKTRGQQVTLRCSPKSGHDTVSWYQQALGQGPQFIFQYYEEEERQRGNFPDRFSGHQFPNYSSELNVNALLLGDSALYLCASSMGQGFNQPQHFGDGTRLSIL.

The V and J genes are TRBV27 and TRBJ2-7, with D perhaps TRBD2 (6 bases). The germline gives CDR1 MNHEY, CDR2 SMNVEV (reference sequence). This CDR3 is built from 13 residues. Deletions cut 3 bases from V and 4 bases from J, with 10 bases between. CDR3 protein: CASSFIGSYEQYF. CDR3 bases: TGTGCCAGCAGTTTTATCGGGAGTTACGAGCAGTACTTC.

The rearrangement joins TRBV12-3 or TRBV12-4 to TRBJ2-2, with no clear D. V lost 11 bases, J lost 8 bases, and 15 bases lay in between. The CDR3 contains 12 residues. In nucleotides, the CDR3 is TGTGCCGAGGAGACTCAAGGAGGGGAGCTGTTTTTT. Its translation: CAEETQGGELFF.

The rearrangement uses TRBV28 and TRBJ1-3; D ambiguous. The germline V gene has CDR1 MDHEN and CDR2 SYDVKM. Trimming cost V 3 bases and J 4 bases, with 22 bases left between them. The CDR3 is 18 residues long. As DNA, the CDR3 is TGTGCCAGCAGTTTTACGTTGTCTATGAACTCACCCGGAAACACCATATATTTT. It encodes CASSFTLSMNSPGNTIYF.

The chain couples TRBV7-6 to TRBJ1-1; unclear D gene. Germline-derived CDR1 and CDR2 are SGHVS and FNYEAQ. V lost 1 base, J lost 5 bases, and 14 bases lay in between. The CDR3 runs 15 residues. The CDR3 bases are TGTGCCAGCAGCTTAGGAGCGAGCCTTGGAACTGAAGCTTTCTTT. Translation: CASSLGASLGTEAFF. Looking up the rest from reference TRBV7-6 and TRBJ1-1 gives the full variable domain: GAGVSQSPRYKVTKRGQDVALRCDPISGHVSLYWYRQALGQGPEFLTYFNYEAQQDKSGLPNDRFSAERPEGSISTLTIQRTEQRDSAMYRCASSLGASLGTEAFFGQGTRLTVV.

The V call is TRBV19, the J call TRBJ2-5; tentatively, D is TRBD1 (6 bases). Germline-derived CDR1 and CDR2 are LNHDA and SQIVND (reference sequence). Trimming pared 5 bases from V and 4 bases from J, leaving 11 bases between. The CDR3 runs 13 residues. CDR3: CASSSQGVETQYF. CDR3 DNA sequence: TGTGCCAGTAGTTCACAGGGTGTAGAGACCCAGTACTTC. The complete variable domain, with remaining parts taken from reference TRBV19 and TRBJ2-5, reads DGGITQSPKYLFRKEGQNVTLSCEQNLNHDAMYWYRQDPGQGLRLIYYSQIVNDFQKGDIAEGYSVSREKKESFPLTVTSAQKNPTAFYLCASSSQGVETQYFGPGTRLLVL.

The chain recombines TRBV5-1 with TRBJ2-7, with no clear D. Germline assignment: CDR1 SGHRS and CDR2 YFSETQ. V was clipped by 6 bases and J by 5 bases, with 18 bases between them. This CDR3 spans 14 amino acids. Written as DNA, the CDR3 is TGCGCCAGCAAAAGAGAACCCTTCGAGGACGAGCAGTACTTC. Its translation is CASKREPFEDEQYF. Combining the CDR3 with reference TRBV5-1 and TRBJ2-7 gives the whole variable domain KAGVTQTPRYLIKTRGQQVTLSCSPISGHRSVSWYQQTPGQGLQFLFEYFSETQRNKGNFPGRFSGRQFSNSRSEMNVSTLELGDSALYLCASKREPFEDEQYFGPGTRLTVT.

The chain is built from TRBV7-9 and TRBJ1-1; 7 positions match TRBD1. Germline V CDR1 and CDR2: SEHNR, FQNEAQ (reference sequence). After removal of 5 bases from V and 4 bases from J, the junction contained 10 bases not matched to a gene. The CDR3 covers 15 residues. CDR3 amino acids: CASSISEGAGTEAFF. Here the CDR3 DNA reads TGTGCCAGCAGCATATCGGAGGGGGCTGGCACTGAAGCTTTCTTT. Together with reference TRBV7-9 and TRBJ1-1, the CDR3 gives the full variable domain: DTGVSQNPRHKITKRGQNVTFRCDPISEHNRLYWYRQTLGQGPEFLTYFQNEAQLEKSRLLSDRFSAERPKGSFSTLEIQRTEQGDSAMYLCASSISEGAGTEAFFGQGTRLTVV.

The V and J genes are TRBV5-6 and TRBJ1-2; no clear D gene. Germline CDR1 is SGHDT and CDR2 is YYEEEE. V lost 0 bases, J lost 3 bases, and 12 bases lay in between. CDR3 size: 15 residues. In DNA, the CDR3 is TGTGCCAGCAGCTTGGCAGGCTGGGCTCACTATGGCTACACCTTC. Protein product: CASSLAGWAHYGYTF.

The rearrangement links TRBV7-2 to TRBJ2-1; TRBD2 matches at 10 bases. Germline V gene lookup returns CDR1 SGHTA and CDR2 FQGNSA. The CDR3 is made up of 15 amino acids. With V trimmed by 2 bases and J by 5 bases, 3 bases remained unmatched. This CDR3 is CASSLTSGKHNEQFF. CDR3 sequence (DNA): TGTGCCAGCAGCTTAACTAGCGGGAAACACAATGAGCAGTTCTTC.

V is TRBV30 and J is TRBJ2-1, with 8 positions matching TRBD2. This CDR3 contains 14 residues. V shed 6 bases and J 9 bases; nucleotides not matched to a gene: 13. Germline loops: CDR1 GTSNPN, CDR2 SVGIG (reference sequence). In nucleotides, the CDR3 is TGTGCCTGCCTTCAGCGGGAGAAGGGGTTTGAGCAGTTCTTC. Encoded protein: CACLQREKGFEQFF.

The J gene is TRBJ1-5, the V gene TRBV6-1; the D gene is possibly TRBD1 (5 bases). Germline assignment: CDR1 MNHNS and CDR2 SASEGT. The CDR3 contains 18 residues. The germline V and J ends were trimmed by 3 bases and 0 bases, with 18 bases remaining between them. The CDR3 nucleotides are TGTGCCAGCAGTGATCACCAAACAGGCCGATATAGCAATCAGCCCCAGCATTTT. Translation gives CASSDHQTGRYSNQPQHF.

This clone qualifies as medium-sized (0.01 to 0.1%). The chain carries TRBV6-6 and TRBJ1-6, with D perhaps TRBD1 (5 bases). Germline values: CDR1 MNHNY, CDR2 SVGAGI (reference sequence). The CDR3 loop spans 14 amino acids. V lost 2 bases and J 10 bases, leaving 12 bases between the germline ends. DNA for the CDR3: TGTGCCAGCAGTTACGGGCAGGGATACTCACCCCTCCACTTT. It encodes CASSYGQGYSPLHF.

The chain employs TRBV12-3 or TRBV12-4 and TRBJ2-7; D is perhaps TRBD1 (6 bases). Trimming left V 4 bases short and J 3 bases short, with 10 bases between. CDR3 length: 13 residues. The CDR3 spells CASSSIRGYEQYF. In DNA, the CDR3 is TGTGCCAGCAGTTCGATCAGGGGCTACGAGCAGTACTTC.

V gene TRBV28 combines with J gene TRBJ2-7; 10 bases agree with TRBD2. CDR1 MDHEN and CDR2 SYDVKM come from the germline V gene. After removal of 5 bases from V and 3 bases from J, the junction contained 7 bases not matched to a gene. There are 15 residues in the CDR3. CDR3 region: CASSPRTSGYYEQYF. As DNA, the CDR3 is TGTGCCAGCAGTCCCCGGACTAGCGGATACTACGAGCAGTACTTC.

The chain carries TRBV30 and TRBJ1-1, with a possible D match to TRBD1 (6 bases). The germline V and J ends were trimmed by 5 bases and 4 bases, with 14 bases remaining between them. CDR3 length equals 13 residues. Germline loops: CDR1 GTSNPN, CDR2 SVGIG (reference sequence). The CDR3 region has the DNA TGTGCCTGGGCAGGGGTTCGCGGCACTGAAGCTTTCTTT. This gives the protein CAWAGVRGTEAFF.

The chain recombines TRBV5-1 with TRBJ1-2; D is undetermined. V was cut by 0 bases and J by 4 bases, with 10 bases left in between. The germline V gene has CDR1 SGHRS and CDR2 YFSETQ. CDR3 length: 14 residues. CDR3 residues: CASSLGQAIYGYTF. Here the CDR3 DNA reads TGCGCCAGCAGCTTGGGTCAAGCGATCTATGGCTACACCTTC.

The chain uses TRBV6-5 and TRBJ2-7; a possible D gene is TRBD2 (6 bases). Germline CDR1 and CDR2: MNHEY and SVGAGI. Trimming left V 5 bases short and J 2 bases short, with 16 bases between. The CDR3 loop spans 15 amino acids. The DNA for the CDR3 is TGTGCCAGCAGTAGCGCGGAGGGCGCCACCTACGAGCAGTACTTC. Protein product: CASSSAEGATYEQYF.

The chain is built from TRBV13 and TRBJ2-7; D possibly corresponds to TRBD2 (6 bases). Per the germline V gene, CDR1 is PRHDT and CDR2 is FYEKMQ (reference sequence). This CDR3 contains 12 residues. Trimming took off 4 bases at V and 7 bases at J, with 11 bases between the two ends. The CDR3 nucleotides read TGTGCCAGCAGCTCAACGGGGGAGGAGCAGTACTTC. Encoded protein: CASSSTGEEQYF.

In DNA form, the CDR3 reads TGTGCCAGCAGCCCCGTTAATGAGCAGTTCTTC. Translating it yields CASSPVNEQFF. V and J are TRBV7-9 and TRBJ2-1; D gene uncertain. From germline, CDR1 is SEHNR and CDR2 FQNEAQ (reference sequence). V lost 5 bases, J lost 7 bases, and 6 bases lay in between. This CDR3 comprises 11 residues.

The sample holds a few counts of this clone. CDR3 sequence: CAWRREVWQTQYF. DNA for the CDR3: TGTGCCTGGAGGCGGGAAGTCTGGCAGACCCAGTACTTC. This rearrangement joins TRBV30 to TRBJ2-5, with a tentative D call TRBD2 (6 bases). Germline CDR1 is GTSNPN and CDR2 is SVGIG (reference sequence). V was shortened by 3 bases and J by 6 bases, with 14 bases between the two germline ends. The CDR3 is 13 amino acids.